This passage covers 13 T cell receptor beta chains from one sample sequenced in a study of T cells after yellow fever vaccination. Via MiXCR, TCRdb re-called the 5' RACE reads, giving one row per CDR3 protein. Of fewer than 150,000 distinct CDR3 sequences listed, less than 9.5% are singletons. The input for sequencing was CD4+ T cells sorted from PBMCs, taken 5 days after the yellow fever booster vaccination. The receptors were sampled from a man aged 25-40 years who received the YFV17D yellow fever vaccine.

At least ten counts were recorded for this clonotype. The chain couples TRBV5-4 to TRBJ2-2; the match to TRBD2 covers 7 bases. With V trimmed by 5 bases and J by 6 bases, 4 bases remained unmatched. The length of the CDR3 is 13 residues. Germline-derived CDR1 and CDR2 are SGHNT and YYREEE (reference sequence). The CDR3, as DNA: TGTGCCAGCAGGTCCGCGGGAGCCGGGGAGCTGTTTTTT. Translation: CASRSAGAGELFF.

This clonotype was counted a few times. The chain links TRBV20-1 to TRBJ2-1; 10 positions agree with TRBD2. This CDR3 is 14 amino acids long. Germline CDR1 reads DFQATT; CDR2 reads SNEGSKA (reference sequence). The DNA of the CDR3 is TGCAGCCGACCGGGACTAGCGATTGGGGATGAGCAGTTCTTC. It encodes CSRPGLAIGDEQFF.

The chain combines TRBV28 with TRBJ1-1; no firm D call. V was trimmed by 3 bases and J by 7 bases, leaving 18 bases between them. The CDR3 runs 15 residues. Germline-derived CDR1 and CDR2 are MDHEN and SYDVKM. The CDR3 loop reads CASSFPPWSDSEAFF. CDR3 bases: TGTGCCAGCAGTTTCCCACCTTGGTCAGATAGTGAAGCTTTCTTT.

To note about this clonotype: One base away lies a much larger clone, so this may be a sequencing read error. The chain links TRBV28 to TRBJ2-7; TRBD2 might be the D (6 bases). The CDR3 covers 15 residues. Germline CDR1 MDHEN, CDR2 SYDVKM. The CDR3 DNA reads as TGTGCCAGCAGTCCCCCCGGCGGGACTTCCTACGAGCAGTGCTTC. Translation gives CASSPPGGTSYEQCF.

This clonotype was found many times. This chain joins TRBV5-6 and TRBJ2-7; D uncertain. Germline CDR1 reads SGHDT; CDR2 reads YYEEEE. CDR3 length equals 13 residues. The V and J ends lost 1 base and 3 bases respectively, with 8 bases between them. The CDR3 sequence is CASSLPQVYEQYF. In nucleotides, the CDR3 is TGTGCCAGCAGCTTGCCCCAAGTCTACGAGCAGTACTTC.

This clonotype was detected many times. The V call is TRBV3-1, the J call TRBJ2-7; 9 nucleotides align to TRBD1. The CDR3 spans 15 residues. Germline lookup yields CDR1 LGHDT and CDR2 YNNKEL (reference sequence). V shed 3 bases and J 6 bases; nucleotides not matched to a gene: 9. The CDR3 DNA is TGTGCCAGCAGCCAGTCACGACAGGGGGTGGTCGAGCAGTACTTC. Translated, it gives CASSQSRQGVVEQYF.

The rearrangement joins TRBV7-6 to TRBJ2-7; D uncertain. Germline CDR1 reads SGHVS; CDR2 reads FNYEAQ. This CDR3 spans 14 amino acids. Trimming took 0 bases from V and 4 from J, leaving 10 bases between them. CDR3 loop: CASSLASIQYEQYF. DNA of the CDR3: TGTGCCAGCAGCTTAGCGTCCATACAGTACGAGCAGTACTTC.

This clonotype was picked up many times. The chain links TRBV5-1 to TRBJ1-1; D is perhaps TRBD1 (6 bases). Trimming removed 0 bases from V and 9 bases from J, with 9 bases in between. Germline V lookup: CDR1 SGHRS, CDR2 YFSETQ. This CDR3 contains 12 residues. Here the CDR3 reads CASSLEQGKAFF. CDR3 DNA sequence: TGCGCCAGCAGCTTGGAACAGGGCAAAGCTTTCTTT.

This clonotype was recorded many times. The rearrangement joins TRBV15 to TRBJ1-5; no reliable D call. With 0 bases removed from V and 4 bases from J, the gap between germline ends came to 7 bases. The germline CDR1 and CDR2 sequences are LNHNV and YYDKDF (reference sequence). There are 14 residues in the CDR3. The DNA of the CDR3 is TGTGCCACCAGCAGAGATACCGGGAATCAGCCCCAGCATTTT. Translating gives CATSRDTGNQPQHF.

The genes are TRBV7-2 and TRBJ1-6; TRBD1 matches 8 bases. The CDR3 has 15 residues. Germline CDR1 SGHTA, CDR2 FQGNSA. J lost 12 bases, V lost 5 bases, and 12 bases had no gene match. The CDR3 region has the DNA TGTGCCAGCAGCATAACCGGGACAGGTGACTTACCCCTCCACTTT. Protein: CASSITGTGDLPLHF.

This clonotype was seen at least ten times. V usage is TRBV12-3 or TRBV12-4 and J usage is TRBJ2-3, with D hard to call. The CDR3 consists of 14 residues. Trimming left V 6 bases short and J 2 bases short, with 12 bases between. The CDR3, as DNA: TGTGCCAGCAGCCCCGGACCCTCCACAGATACGCAGTATTTT. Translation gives CASSPGPSTDTQYF.

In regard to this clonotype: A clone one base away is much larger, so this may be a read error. Here the CDR3 DNA reads TGCGCCAGCAGCCAAGCCGGGGGGGCGGTCAATGAGCAGTTCTTC. Residues: CASSQAGGAVNEQFF. The chain carries TRBV4-3 and TRBJ2-1, with 8 nucleotides matching TRBD2. Germline CDR1 and CDR2: LGHNA and YSLEER. Trimming at V came to 1 base and at J to 6 bases, leaving 5 bases not matched to a gene. There are 15 residues in the CDR3.

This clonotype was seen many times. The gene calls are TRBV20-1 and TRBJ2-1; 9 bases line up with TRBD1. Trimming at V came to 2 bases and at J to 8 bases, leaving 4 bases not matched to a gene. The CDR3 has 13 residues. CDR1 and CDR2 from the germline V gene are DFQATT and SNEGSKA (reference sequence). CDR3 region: CSARTGGYYEQFF. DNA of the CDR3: TGCAGTGCTAGAACAGGGGGCTATTATGAGCAGTTCTTC.